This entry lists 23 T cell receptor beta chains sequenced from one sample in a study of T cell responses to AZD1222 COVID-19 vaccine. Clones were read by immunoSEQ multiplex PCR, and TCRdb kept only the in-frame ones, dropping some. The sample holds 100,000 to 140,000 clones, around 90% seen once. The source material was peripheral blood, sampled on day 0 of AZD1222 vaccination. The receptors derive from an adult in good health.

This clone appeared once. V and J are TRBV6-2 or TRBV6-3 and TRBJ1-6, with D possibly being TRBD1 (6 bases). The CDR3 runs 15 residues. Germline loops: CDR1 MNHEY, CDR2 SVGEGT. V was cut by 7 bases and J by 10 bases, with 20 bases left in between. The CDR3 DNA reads TGTGCCAGCACCCCCCGGAGGGCACAGGGATCACCCCTCCACTTT. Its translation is CASTPRRAQGSPLHF.

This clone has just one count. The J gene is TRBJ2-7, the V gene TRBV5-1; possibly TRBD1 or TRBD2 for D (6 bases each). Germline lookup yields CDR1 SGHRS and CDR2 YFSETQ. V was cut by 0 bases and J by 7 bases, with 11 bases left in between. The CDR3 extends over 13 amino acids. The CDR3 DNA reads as TGCGCCAGCAGCTTGGCCGAGGGGGGTGAGCAGTACTTC. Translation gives CASSLAEGGEQYF.

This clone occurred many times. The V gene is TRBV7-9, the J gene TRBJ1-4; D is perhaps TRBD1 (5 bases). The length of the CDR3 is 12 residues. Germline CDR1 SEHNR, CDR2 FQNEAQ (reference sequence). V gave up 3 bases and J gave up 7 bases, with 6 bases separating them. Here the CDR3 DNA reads TGTGCCAGCAGCTTCGGGGGTGAAAAACTGTTTTTT. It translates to CASSFGGEKLFF.

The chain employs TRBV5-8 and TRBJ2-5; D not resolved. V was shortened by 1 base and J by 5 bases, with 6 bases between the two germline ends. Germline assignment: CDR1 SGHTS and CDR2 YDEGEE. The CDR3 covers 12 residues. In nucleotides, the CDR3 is TGTGCCAGCAGCTTGCTAGGGGAGACCCAGTACTTC. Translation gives CASSLLGETQYF.

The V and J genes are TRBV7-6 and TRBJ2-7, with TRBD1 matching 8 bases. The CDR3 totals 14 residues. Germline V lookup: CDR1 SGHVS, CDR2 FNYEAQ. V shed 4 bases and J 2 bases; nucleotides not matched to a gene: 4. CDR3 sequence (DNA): TGTGCCAGCAGCTCGTACAGGGGGGCCTACGAGCAGTACTTC. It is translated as CASSSYRGAYEQYF.

CDR3 coding DNA: TGCAGCGTTAAGGGGGGCTCAGGGTCTAATGAAAAACTGTTTTTT. Encoded protein: CSVKGGSGSNEKLFF. The V and J genes are TRBV29-1 and TRBJ1-4; maybe TRBD1 (6 bases). Germline V gene lookup returns CDR1 SQVTM and CDR2 ANQGSEA. V dropped 5 bases and J dropped 3 bases, with 16 bases sitting between them. There are 15 residues in the CDR3.

Here the CDR3 reads CASKGGGSGYGYTF. The CDR3 bases are TGTGCCAGCAAGGGGGGGGGAAGTGGCTATGGCTACACCTTC. The chain joins TRBV27 to TRBJ1-2; D might be TRBD1 (6 bases). V lost 7 bases, J lost 4 bases, and 16 bases lay in between. Germline V gene lookup returns CDR1 MNHEY and CDR2 SMNVEV (reference sequence). The CDR3 runs 14 residues.

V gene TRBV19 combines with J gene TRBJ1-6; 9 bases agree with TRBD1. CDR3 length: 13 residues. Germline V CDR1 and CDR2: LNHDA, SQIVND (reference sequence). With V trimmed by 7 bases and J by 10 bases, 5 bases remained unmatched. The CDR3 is CASTDRGWSPLHF. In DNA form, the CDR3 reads TGTGCCAGTACGGACAGGGGCTGGTCACCCCTCCACTTT.

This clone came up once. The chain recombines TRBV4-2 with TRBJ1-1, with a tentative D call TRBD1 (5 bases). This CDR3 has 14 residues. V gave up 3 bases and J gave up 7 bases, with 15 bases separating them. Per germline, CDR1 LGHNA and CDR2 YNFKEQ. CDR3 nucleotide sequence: TGTGCCAGCAGCCAGGGCAGGGTCGGGGGTGAAGCTTTCTTT. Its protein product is CASSQGRVGGEAFF.

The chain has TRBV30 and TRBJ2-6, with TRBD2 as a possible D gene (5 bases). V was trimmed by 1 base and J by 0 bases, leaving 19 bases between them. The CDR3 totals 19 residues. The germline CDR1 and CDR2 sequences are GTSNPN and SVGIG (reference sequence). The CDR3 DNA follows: TGTGCCTGGAGTGCGCTGAGGGTCGGTTACGGCTCTGGGGCCAACGTCCTGACTTTC. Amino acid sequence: CAWSALRVGYGSGANVLTF.

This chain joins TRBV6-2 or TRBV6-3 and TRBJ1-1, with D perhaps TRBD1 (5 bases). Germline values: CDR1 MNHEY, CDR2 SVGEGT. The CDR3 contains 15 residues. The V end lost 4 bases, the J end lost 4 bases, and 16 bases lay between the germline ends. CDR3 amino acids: CASSSPSGVGTEAFF. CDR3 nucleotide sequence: TGTGCCAGCAGTTCTCCCTCGGGGGTCGGCACTGAAGCTTTCTTT.

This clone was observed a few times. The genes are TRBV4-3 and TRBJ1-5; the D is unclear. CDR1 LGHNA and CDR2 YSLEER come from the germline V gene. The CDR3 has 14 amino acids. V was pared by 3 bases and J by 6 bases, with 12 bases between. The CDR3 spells CASSHRSYAQPQHF. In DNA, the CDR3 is TGCGCCAGCAGCCACCGATCTTATGCTCAGCCCCAGCATTTT.

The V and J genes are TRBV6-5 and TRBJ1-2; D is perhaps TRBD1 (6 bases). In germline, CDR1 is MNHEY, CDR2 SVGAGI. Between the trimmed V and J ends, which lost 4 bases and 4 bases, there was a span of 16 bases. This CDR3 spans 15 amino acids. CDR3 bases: TGTGCCAGCAGTTCGGACAGCCAGATGATCTATGGCTACACCTTC. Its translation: CASSSDSQMIYGYTF.

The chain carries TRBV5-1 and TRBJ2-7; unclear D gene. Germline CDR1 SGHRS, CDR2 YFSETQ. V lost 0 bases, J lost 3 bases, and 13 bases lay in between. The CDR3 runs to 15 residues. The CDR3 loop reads CASSLEAEWGYEQYF. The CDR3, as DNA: TGCGCCAGCAGCTTGGAGGCAGAGTGGGGCTACGAGCAGTACTTC.

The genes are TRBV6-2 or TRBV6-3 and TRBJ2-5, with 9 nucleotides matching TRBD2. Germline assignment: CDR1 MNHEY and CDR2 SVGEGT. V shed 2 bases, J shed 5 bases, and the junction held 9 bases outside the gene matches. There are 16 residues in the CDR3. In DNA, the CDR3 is TGTGCCAGCAGTTACCCAGCGGGGGGCTACGAGGAGACCCAGTACTTC. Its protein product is CASSYPAGGYEETQYF.

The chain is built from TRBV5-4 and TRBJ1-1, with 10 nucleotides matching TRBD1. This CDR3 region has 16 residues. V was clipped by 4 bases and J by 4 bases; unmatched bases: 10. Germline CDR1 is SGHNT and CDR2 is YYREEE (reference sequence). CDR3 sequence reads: CASSLPGQGGITEAFF. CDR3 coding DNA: TGTGCCAGCAGCCTCCCCGGACAGGGGGGGATCACTGAAGCTTTCTTT.

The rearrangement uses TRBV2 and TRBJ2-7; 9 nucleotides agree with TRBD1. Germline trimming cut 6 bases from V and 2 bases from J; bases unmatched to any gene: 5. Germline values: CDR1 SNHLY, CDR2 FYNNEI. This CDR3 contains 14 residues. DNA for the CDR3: TGTGCCAGCAGATCCGGGACAGGGCCCTACGAGCAGTACTTC. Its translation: CASRSGTGPYEQYF.

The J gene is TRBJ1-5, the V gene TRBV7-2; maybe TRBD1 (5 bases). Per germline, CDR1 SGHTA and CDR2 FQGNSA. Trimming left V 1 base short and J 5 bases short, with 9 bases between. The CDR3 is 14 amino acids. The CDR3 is CASSLVGTYQPQHF. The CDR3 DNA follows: TGTGCCAGCAGCTTAGTAGGGACTTATCAGCCCCAGCATTTT.

The CDR3 DNA is TGTGCCAGTACCCCCGGGAGGAGTGGGACCCAGCATTTT. Encoded protein: CASTPGRSGTQHF. The V call is TRBV12-3 or TRBV12-4, the J call TRBJ1-5; D is unresolved. There are 13 residues in the CDR3. Trimming stripped 9 bases from V and 11 bases from J, with 20 bases between.

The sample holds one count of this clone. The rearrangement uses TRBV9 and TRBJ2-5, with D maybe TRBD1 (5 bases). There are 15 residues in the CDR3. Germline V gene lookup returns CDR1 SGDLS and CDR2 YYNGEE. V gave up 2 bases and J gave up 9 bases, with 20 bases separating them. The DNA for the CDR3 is TGTGCCAGCAGCGTTGGAGACAGCCTGGTCAACCCCCAGTACTTC. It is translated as CASSVGDSLVNPQYF.

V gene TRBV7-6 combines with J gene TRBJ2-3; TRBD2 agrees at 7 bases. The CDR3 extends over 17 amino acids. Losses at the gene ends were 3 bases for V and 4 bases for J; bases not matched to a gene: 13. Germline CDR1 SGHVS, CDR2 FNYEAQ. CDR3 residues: CASSLGPPGGGSDTQYF. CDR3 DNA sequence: TGTGCCAGCAGCTTGGGCCCTCCTGGCGGGGGATCAGATACGCAGTATTTT.

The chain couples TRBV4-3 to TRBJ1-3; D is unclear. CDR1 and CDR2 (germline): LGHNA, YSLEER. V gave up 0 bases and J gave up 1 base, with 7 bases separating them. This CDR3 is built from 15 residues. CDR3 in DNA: TGCGCCAGCAGCCAAGATCAGGCATCTGGAAACACCATATATTTT. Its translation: CASSQDQASGNTIYF.

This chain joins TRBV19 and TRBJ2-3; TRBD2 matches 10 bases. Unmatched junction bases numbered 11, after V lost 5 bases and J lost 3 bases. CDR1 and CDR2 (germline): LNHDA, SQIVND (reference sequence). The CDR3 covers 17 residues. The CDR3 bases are TGTGCCAGTAGTTCGGAGCGGGGGGGCAGGGTTACAGATACGCAGTATTTT. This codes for CASSSERGGRVTDTQYF.